The present T cell receptor beta chain was sequenced within a study of blood T cell repertoires in COVID-19. On the study more broadly: COVID-19 samples, acute and convalescent, were from the United States, Italy and Spain.

J was trimmed by 4 bases and V by 2 bases; bases with no gene match: 10. Germline CDR1 and CDR2: SGHRS and YFSETQ. This CDR3 is 16 amino acids long. Clones were read by immunoSEQ multiplex PCR, and TCRdb kept only the in-frame ones, dropping some. Of about 69,000 clones listed, 84% are singletons. The sequencing sample was made of peripheral blood. The genes are TRBV5-1 and TRBJ2-7; 9 nucleotides match TRBD2. This sequence originates from a man aged 45-65 years with COVID-19, enrolled during active disease. The CDR3 region is CASSFSSGDIFYEQYF. The CDR3 bases are TGCGCCAGCAGCTTCTCTAGCGGGGACATCTTTTACGAGCAGTACTTC.